Shown below are 8 T cell receptor beta chains from a single sample sequenced in a study of T cell responses to AZD1222 COVID-19 vaccine (dated by TCRdb to about 2021). Receptor libraries were prepared by the immunoSEQ multiplex PCR assay. TCRdb limited this immuneACCESS table to in-frame rearrangements with V and J called. A share of clones is missing; checked studies link under half to unresolved V genes, and the rest is unexplained. For this sample the table gives over 100,000 clones, of which 70% to 90% were detected only once. Less than 4% of the sample rests with the top ten. The time point label, read with the paper, signifies: baseline before first vaccination. This specimen consisted of peripheral blood, obtained on day 0 of AZD1222 vaccination. The receptor set was obtained from an adult in good health.

The rearrangement uses TRBV29-1 and TRBJ1-1; D ambiguous. Trimming pared 3 bases from V and 5 bases from J, leaving 7 bases between. The germline CDR1 and CDR2 sequences are SQVTM and ANQGSEA. This CDR3 comprises 11 residues. The CDR3 DNA reads TGCAGCGTTGAGGGAGGGACTGAAGCTTTCTTT. Amino acids: CSVEGGTEAFF.

This clone was seen only once. The chain links TRBV5-1 to TRBJ2-1; 7 positions match TRBD1. CDR1 and CDR2 from the germline V gene are SGHRS and YFSETQ. With 4 bases clipped from V and 7 bases from J, the junction kept 5 bases outside the gene matches. This CDR3 comprises 13 residues. CDR3: CASSEDRPNEQFF. For the CDR3, the DNA is TGCGCCAGCAGCGAGGACAGGCCAAATGAGCAGTTCTTC.

V gene TRBV19 combines with J gene TRBJ1-5; D is perhaps TRBD1 (6 bases). Germline CDR1 LNHDA, CDR2 SQIVND (reference sequence). The CDR3 is 16 amino acids. Trimming took 3 bases from V and 0 from J, leaving 12 bases between them. The CDR3 bases are TGTGCCAGTAGTATTGGACAGATTAATAGCAATCAGCCCCAGCATTTT. This sequence encodes CASSIGQINSNQPQHF.

The V and J genes are TRBV7-8 and TRBJ2-6; 8 nucleotides agree with TRBD1. There are 19 residues in the CDR3. Germline V gene sequence: CDR1 SGHVS, CDR2 FQNEAQ. After removal of 2 bases from V and 1 base from J, the junction contained 10 bases not matched to a gene. For the CDR3, the DNA is TGTGCCAGCAGCTTACAAAGGGCAGGGGGCACTTCTGGGGCCAACGTCCTGACTTTC. This sequence encodes CASSLQRAGGTSGANVLTF. Using reference TRBV7-8 and TRBJ2-6 for the parts outside the CDR3, the full variable domain is GAGVSQSPRYKVAKRGQDVALRCDPISGHVSLFWYQQALGQGPEFLTYFQNEAQLDKSGLPSDRFFAERPEGSVSTLKIQRTQQEDSAVYLCASSLQRAGGTSGANVLTFGAGSRLTVL.

V gene TRBV27 combines with J gene TRBJ1-1; D is unresolved. Germline assignment: CDR1 MNHEY and CDR2 SMNVEV (reference sequence). V gave up 0 bases and J gave up 5 bases, with 7 bases separating them. CDR3 length: 13 residues. In nucleotides, the CDR3 is TGTGCCAGCAGTTTATCGGGGATTACTGAAGCTTTCTTT. It codes for CASSLSGITEAFF.

This clone was recorded only once. This rearrangement joins TRBV4-2 to TRBJ1-3, with 9 bases aligning to TRBD1. CDR1 and CDR2 (germline): LGHNA, YNFKEQ. Losses at the gene ends were 4 bases for V and 2 bases for J; bases not matched to a gene: 3. The CDR3 contains 15 residues. The CDR3 reads CASSPTGGPGNTIYF. The CDR3 nucleotides read TGTGCCAGCAGCCCAACAGGGGGCCCTGGAAACACCATATATTTT.

V gene TRBV9 combines with J gene TRBJ1-5; D gene uncertain. This CDR3 contains 15 residues. The V gene's germline CDR1 is SGDLS and CDR2 YYNGEE. The V and J ends lost 2 bases and 7 bases respectively, with 16 bases between them. The CDR3 sequence: CASSVGTNPSQPQHF. DNA for the CDR3: TGTGCCAGCAGCGTTGGTACCAACCCGTCACAGCCCCAGCATTTT.

CDR3 sequence reads: CASSLASATDLSSGNTIYF. The CDR3 nucleotides are TGTGCCAGCAGCTTAGCGTCCGCGACAGACCTCAGCTCTGGAAACACCATATATTTT. The gene calls are TRBV7-8 and TRBJ1-3, with D maybe TRBD1 (5 bases). Germline CDR1 is SGHVS and CDR2 is FQNEAQ. The CDR3 covers 19 residues. Trimming removed 0 bases from V and 0 bases from J, with 18 bases in between.